The 10 T cell receptor beta chains below all came from one sample that was sequenced in a study of cytomegalovirus exposure and HLA in healthy donors. This PCR relied on a set of 60 Vbeta primers and 13 Jbeta primers. Profiled with immunoSEQ multiplex PCR; TCRdb holds only in-frame clones, not every one. The sample holds about 300,000 clones; more than 80% are singletons and the top ten take 3.5% to 4.5%. Sequencing input: PBMCs. These receptors all come from a man aged 40-49 years in good health and CMV-seropositive.

The rearrangement joins TRBV15 to TRBJ1-5; 8 bases are shared with TRBD1. The CDR3 covers 16 residues. J gave up 2 bases and V 3 bases, and 6 bases lay outside the gene matches. Germline V gene data show CDR1 as LNHNV and CDR2 as YYDKDF (reference sequence). This chain's CDR3 is CATSRSSDRGNQPQHF. As DNA, the CDR3 is TGTGCCACCAGCAGGTCTTCGGACAGGGGCAATCAGCCCCAGCATTTT.

About this clone: One end of the junction fails to match germline, which may point to a read error. The gene calls are TRBV7-9 and TRBJ2-7; D remains unclear. Germline loops: CDR1 SEHNR, CDR2 FQNEAQ (reference sequence). The CDR3 is 12 residues long. CDR3 in amino acids: CSSSISPYEQYF. Here the CDR3 DNA reads TGTTCCAGCAGCATCTCTCCCTACGAGCAGTACTTC.

The V call is TRBV6-6, the J call TRBJ2-7, with 10 bases identical to TRBD1. The germline CDR1 and CDR2 sequences are MNHNY and SVGAGI (reference sequence). The CDR3 covers 15 residues. V shed 2 bases and J 2 bases; nucleotides not matched to a gene: 3. The CDR3 protein is CASSYPGQGTYEQYF. DNA of the CDR3: TGTGCCAGCAGTTACCCGGGACAGGGGACCTACGAGCAGTACTTC.

The chain employs TRBV7-9 and TRBJ2-2; 8 bases line up with TRBD2. In germline, CDR1 is SEHNR, CDR2 FQNEAQ (reference sequence). With 5 bases clipped from V and 0 bases from J, the junction kept 5 bases outside the gene matches. The length of the CDR3 is 16 residues. CDR3 sequence reads: CASSPLAASNTGELFF. Here the CDR3 DNA reads TGTGCCAGCAGCCCACTAGCGGCCTCGAACACCGGGGAGCTGTTTTTT.

The gene calls are TRBV6-6 and TRBJ1-2; D uncertain. The CDR3 loop spans 16 amino acids. Germline values: CDR1 MNHNY, CDR2 SVGAGI (reference sequence). The V end lost 10 bases, the J end lost 1 base, and 22 bases lay between the germline ends. CDR3 sequence (DNA): TGTGCCACTCCCCTCGCGGGTAGGAGCGATAACTATGGCTACACCTTC. Translating gives CATPLAGRSDNYGYTF.

Only one count was recorded for this clone. The V and J genes are TRBV5-1 and TRBJ2-7, with 8 bases that match TRBD1. Germline trimming cut 2 bases from V and 5 bases from J; bases unmatched to any gene: 3. The CDR3 has 13 residues. The germline V gene encodes CDR1 SGHRS and CDR2 YFSETQ. The CDR3 reads CASSFYRGDEQYF. CDR3 in DNA: TGCGCCAGCAGCTTTTACAGGGGGGACGAGCAGTACTTC.

This clone has a handful of counts. This chain uses TRBV30 with TRBJ1-6; D gene unclear. CDR3 size: 10 residues. Trimming left V 8 bases short and J 9 bases short, with 8 bases between. Germline CDR1 GTSNPN, CDR2 SVGIG (reference sequence). CDR3 bases: TGTGCCCTCGGGGTTTCACCCCTCCACTTT. Its translation: CALGVSPLHF.

This chain uses TRBV5-1 with TRBJ2-7; 7 bases fit TRBD1. Trimming took 7 bases from V and 3 from J; bases not matched to a gene: 22. This CDR3 contains 18 residues. Germline CDR1 reads SGHRS; CDR2 reads YFSETQ. CDR3 region: CASHPRGSGTVPYYEQYF. The CDR3 bases are TGCGCCAGCCATCCTAGAGGATCTGGGACAGTGCCTTACTACGAGCAGTACTTC.

The chain links TRBV10-3 to TRBJ1-1; 7 bases line up with TRBD1. Per germline, CDR1 ENHRY and CDR2 SYGVKD. The CDR3 sequence is 15 residues long. J lost 2 bases, V lost 10 bases, and 13 bases had no gene match. For the CDR3, the DNA is TGTGCCACCACCGACCACAGGGGACTTAACACTGAAGCTTTCTTT. Amino acids: CATTDHRGLNTEAFF.

The chain is built from TRBV7-2 and TRBJ2-2; 10 bases align to TRBD2. V shed 5 bases and J 3 bases; nucleotides not matched to a gene: 6. The germline V gene encodes CDR1 SGHTA and CDR2 FQGNSA. The CDR3 totals 16 residues. Here the CDR3 DNA reads TGTGCCAGCAGCGTAATTAGCGGGAGGTACACCGGGGAGCTGTTTTTT. This translates into CASSVISGRYTGELFF.